The entry below gives a single TCR beta chain sequence along with its context. Original methodology: Estimation of nucleated cell counts was performed using reference gene primer amplification. Clones were sequenced by immunoSEQ multiplex PCR, and TCRdb holds only the in-frame ones, with some missing. V, J and clone size reflect that table, while D and trimming were determined from the DNA. The sample lists some 42,000 clones; around 83% were seen once. This record belongs to a study of blood T cell repertoires in COVID-19. Study-level information: Acute-phase and convalescent COVID-19 samples originated in the United States, Italy and Spain. From T cells, B-cell-depleted T cells, or PBMCs came the material, which was cDNA or gDNA.

V lost 0 bases, J lost 9 bases, and 5 bases stayed unmatched. The germline gives CDR1 SGHTA, CDR2 FQGTGA. CDR3 size: 14 residues. The chain combines TRBV7-3 with TRBJ2-4, with 7 bases matching TRBD2. Sequenced material: peripheral blood. The TCR was taken from a woman between 65 and 79 years old in a cohort sampled during active COVID-19. CDR3 sequence (DNA): TGTGCCAGCAGCTTAACCCCACTAGCGAGCATTCAGTACTTC. It translates to CASSLTPLASIQYF.